This T cell receptor beta chain originates from a study of T-cell reconstitution after alpha-beta-depleted transplantation in children. Using unique molecular identifiers, the investigators prepared the TCRbeta library. TCRdb ran MiXCR on the PCR reads and lists one entry per CDR3 protein. Of a few hundred thousand distinct CDR3 sequences listed, roughly a tenth are singletons. Germline V gene sequence: CDR1 SGHRS, CDR2 YFSETQ. The CDR3 totals 17 residues. Trimming removed 5 bases from V and 0 bases from J, with 17 bases in between. The rearrangement links TRBV5-1 to TRBJ1-4; no firm D call. The TCR sequence derives from a boy younger than two with acute myeloid leukemia, due to receive a stem cell transplant. This material consisted of PBMCs, taken before TCRalphabeta/CD19-depleted stem cell transplant. For the CDR3, the DNA is TGCGCCAGCAGTTGGTCCTTACAGCGACCAACTAATGAAAAACTGTTTTTT. Protein sequence: CASSWSLQRPTNEKLFF.